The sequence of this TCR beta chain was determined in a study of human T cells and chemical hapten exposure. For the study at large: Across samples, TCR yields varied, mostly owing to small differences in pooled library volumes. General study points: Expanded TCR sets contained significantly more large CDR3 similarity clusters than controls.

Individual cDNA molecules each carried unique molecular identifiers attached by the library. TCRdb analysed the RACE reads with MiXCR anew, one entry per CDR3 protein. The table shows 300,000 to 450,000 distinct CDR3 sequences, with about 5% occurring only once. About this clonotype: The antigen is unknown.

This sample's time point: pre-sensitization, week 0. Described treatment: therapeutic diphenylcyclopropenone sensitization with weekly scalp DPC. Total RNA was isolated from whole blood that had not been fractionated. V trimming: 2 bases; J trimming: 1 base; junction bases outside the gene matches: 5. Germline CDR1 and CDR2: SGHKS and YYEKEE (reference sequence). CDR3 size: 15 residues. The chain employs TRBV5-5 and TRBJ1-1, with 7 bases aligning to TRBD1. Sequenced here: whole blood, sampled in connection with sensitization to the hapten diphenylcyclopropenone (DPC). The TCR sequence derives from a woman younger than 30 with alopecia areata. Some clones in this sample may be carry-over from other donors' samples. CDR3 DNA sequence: TGTGCCAGCAGCTTCTGGGACAGACCGAACACTGAAGCTTTCTTT. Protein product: CASSFWDRPNTEAFF. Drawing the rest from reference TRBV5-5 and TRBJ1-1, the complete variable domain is DAGVTQSPTHLIKTRGQQVTLRCSPISGHKSVSWYQQVLGQGPQFIFQYYEKEERGRGNFPDRFSARQFPNYSSELNVNALLLGDSALYLCASSFWDRPNTEAFFGQGTRLTVV.